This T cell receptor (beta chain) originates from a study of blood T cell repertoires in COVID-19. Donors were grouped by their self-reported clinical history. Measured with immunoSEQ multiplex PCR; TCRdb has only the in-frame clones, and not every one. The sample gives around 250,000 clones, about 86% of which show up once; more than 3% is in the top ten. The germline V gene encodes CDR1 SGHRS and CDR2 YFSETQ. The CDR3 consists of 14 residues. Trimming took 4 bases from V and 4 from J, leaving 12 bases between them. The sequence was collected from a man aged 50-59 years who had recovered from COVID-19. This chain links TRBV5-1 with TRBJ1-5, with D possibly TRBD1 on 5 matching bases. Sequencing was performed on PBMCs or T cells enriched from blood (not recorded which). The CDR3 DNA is TGCGCCAGCAGCCCGGCGGGGGGTAATCAGCCCCAGCATTTT. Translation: CASSPAGGNQPQHF. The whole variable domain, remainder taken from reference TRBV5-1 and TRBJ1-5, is KAGVTQTPRYLIKTRGQQVTLSCSPISGHRSVSWYQQTPGQGLQFLFEYFSETQRNKGNFPGRFSGRQFSNSRSEMNVSTLELGDSALYLCASSPAGGNQPQHFGDGTRLSIL.